Listed below are T cell receptor beta chains from one sample, sequenced in a study of early T cells in non-severe SARS-CoV-2 infection. Using its own MiXCR run on the 5' RACE reads, TCRdb lists one record per CDR3 protein. The sample contains roughly 24,000 distinct CDR3 sequences, about 3.8% of which appear only once. The sample consisted of whole blood. These receptors all stem from an adult who was a healthcare worker with PCR-confirmed SARS-CoV-2 infection or an uninfected control (not recorded which). Each CDR3 is given with its conserved first and last residue. The D gene is left open where the match is weak. Not all rows give a size; the values are once, few, many and, for expanded clones, a class.

TRBJ2-2	NA	TRBV11-3	TRBD2	CASSSAEGGYTGELFF	TGTGCCAGCAGCTCCGCCGAGGGAGGGTATACCGGGGAGCTGTTTTTT
TRBJ2-1	many	TRBV3-1	TRBD2	CASSRLAGGFGGQFF	TGTGCCAGCAGCCGACTAGCGGGAGGTTTCGGAGGGCAGTTCTTC
TRBJ2-7	many	TRBV5-1	NA	CASSLTPNEQYF	TGCGCCAGCAGCCTGACCCCCAACGAGCAGTACTTC
TRBJ2-6	many	TRBV25-1	NA	CASSESGAGANVLTF	TGTGCCAGCAGTGAATCAGGGGCTGGGGCCAACGTCCTGACTTTC
TRBJ2-3	medium-sized	TRBV11-2	NA	CASSSTYTDTQYF	TGTGCCAGCAGCTCCACCTACACAGATACGCAGTATTTT
TRBJ1-1	many	TRBV20-1	TRBD1	CSAVPPTGWFTEAFF	TGCAGTGCTGTACCCCCGACAGGGTGGTTCACTGAAGCTTTCTTT
TRBJ2-1	NA	TRBV12-3/TRBV12-4	NA	CASSFSVLYNEQFF	TGTGCCAGCAGTTTTAGCGTCCTGTACAATGAGCAGTTCTTC
TRBJ1-2	many	TRBV27	NA	CASGQLRGTNYGYTF	TGTGCCAGCGGACAACTCAGGGGAACGAACTATGGCTACACCTTC
TRBJ2-1	many	TRBV5-1	NA	CASSLDGSYRNEQFF	TGCGCCAGCAGCTTGGATGGTAGTTATCGCAATGAGCAGTTCTTC
TRBJ1-5	many	TRBV18	NA	CASSPNQQGYSNQPQHF	TGTGCCAGCTCACCTAACCAACAGGGCTATAGCAATCAGCCCCAGCATTTT
TRBJ2-1	many	TRBV4-1	TRBD1	CASSQVPGQGANEQFF	TGCGCCAGCAGCCAAGTCCCGGGACAGGGGGCAAATGAGCAGTTCTTC
TRBJ1-6	many	TRBV7-9	NA	CASSPSRNSPLHF	TGTGCCAGCAGCCCCTCAAGGAATTCACCCCTCCACTTT
TRBJ2-1	many	TRBV20-1	NA	CSARDRPGEYNEQFF	TGCAGTGCTAGAGATCGGCCGGGAGAATACAATGAGCAGTTCTTC
TRBJ1-1	medium-sized	TRBV5-1	TRBD1	CASSRRGGVNTEAFF	TGCGCCAGCAGCCGGCGAGGGGGCGTGAACACTGAAGCTTTCTTT
TRBJ2-3	NA	TRBV3-1	NA	CASSPMDDTQYF	TGTGCCAGCAGCCCCATGGACGATACGCAGTATTTT
TRBJ1-4	many	TRBV7-9	NA	CASSLDNGNEKLFF	TGTGCCAGCAGCTTAGATAACGGAAATGAAAAACTGTTTTTT
TRBJ1-1	many	TRBV6-2/TRBV6-3	NA	CASSYSTGKTEAFF	TGTGCCAGCAGTTATAGTACAGGGAAGACTGAAGCTTTCTTT
TRBJ2-1	many	TRBV12-3/TRBV12-4	TRBD2	CASSAREAGGQFF	TGTGCCAGCAGTGCGCGGGAGGCGGGGGGGCAGTTCTTC
TRBJ1-1	many	TRBV11-1	NA	CASSPGTEAFF	TGTGCCAGCAGTCCCGGGACAGAAGCTTTCTTT
TRBJ1-1	many	TRBV4-2	NA	CASSQGLTGLRANTEAFF	TGTGCCAGCAGCCAAGGATTGACAGGTCTCCGAGCGAACACTGAAGCTTTCTTT
TRBJ1-1	few	TRBV7-6	TRBD1	CASSLGTGRGNTEAFF	TGTGCCAGCAGCTTAGGGACAGGGAGGGGGAACACTGAAGCTTTCTTT
TRBJ1-4	many	TRBV30	TRBD1	CAWSGGGVWYEKLFF	TGTGCCTGGAGTGGAGGGGGCGTATGGTATGAAAAACTGTTTTTT
TRBJ2-1	many	TRBV28	TRBD1	CASSFSRTGVVF	TGTGCCAGCAGTTTCTCGAGGACAGGGGTGGTCTTC
TRBJ1-2	many	TRBV6-6	NA	CASMGFEGNGYTF	TGTGCCAGCATGGGGTTCGAGGGGAATGGCTACACCTTC
TRBJ2-3	many	TRBV4-1	TRBD2	CASSARLAGGVADTQYF	TGCGCCAGCAGCGCACGACTAGCGGGAGGTGTCGCAGATACGCAGTATTTT
TRBJ2-5	many	TRBV12-3/TRBV12-4	NA	CASRRGQETQYF	TGTGCCTCGCGGCGGGGTCAAGAGACCCAGTACTTC
TRBJ1-1	few	TRBV11-3	NA	CASSLGAVTEAFF	TGTGCCAGCAGCCTAGGGGCCGTAACTGAAGCTTTCTTT
TRBJ2-3	many	TRBV7-3	NA	CASSLNSGTQYF	TGTGCCAGCAGCTTAAATAGTGGAACGCAGTATTTT
TRBJ2-7	many	TRBV9	NA	CASSVGTHPTDEQYF	TGTGCCAGCAGCGTAGGGACCCACCCGACCGACGAGCAGTACTTC
TRBJ1-1	many	TRBV4-1	TRBD1	CASSPDRGWTEAFF	TGCGCCAGCAGCCCAGACAGGGGATGGACTGAAGCTTTCTTT
TRBJ2-5	many	TRBV20-1	TRBD2	CSARLWLAGGEETQYF	TGCAGTGCTAGATTGTGGCTAGCGGGGGGCGAAGAGACCCAGTACTTC
TRBJ2-7	many	TRBV13	NA	CASKRAGQGAYEQYF	TGTGCCAGCAAGAGGGCCGGGCAGGGAGCCTACGAGCAGTACTTC
TRBJ1-1	many	TRBV7-2	NA	CASSLGGHLNTEAFF	TGTGCCAGCAGCTTGGGGGGGCACCTGAACACTGAAGCTTTCTTT
TRBJ2-1	many	TRBV6-6	NA	CASSYSNNEQFF	TGTGCCAGCAGTTATTCAAACAATGAGCAGTTCTTC
TRBJ2-3	many	TRBV11-2	TRBD1	CASSSSTGGIDTQYF	TGTGCCAGCAGCTCGTCGACAGGGGGCATAGATACGCAGTATTTT
TRBJ2-7	NA	TRBV27	TRBD2	CASSPERGRAYEQYF	TGTGCCAGCAGCCCCGAGCGGGGGAGAGCCTACGAGCAGTACTTC
TRBJ1-4	many	TRBV14	NA	CASSLTGLTGREKLFF	TGTGCCAGCAGCCTTACGGGCCTCACCGGTCGGGAAAAACTGTTTTTT
TRBJ1-1	many	TRBV28	NA	CASNTGMNTEAFF	TGTGCCAGCAACACGGGAATGAACACTGAAGCTTTCTTT
TRBJ1-1	medium-sized	TRBV4-3	NA	CASSQDAARGWNTEAFF	TGCGCCAGCAGCCAAGATGCTGCTAGAGGGTGGAACACTGAAGCTTTCTTT
TRBJ2-2	many	TRBV18	TRBD2	CASSQLSLAGGPLDTGELFF	TGTGCCAGCTCGCAACTTTCACTAGCGGGAGGGCCCCTGGACACCGGGGAGCTGTTTTTT
TRBJ2-1	few	TRBV5-4	NA	CASSFARSQGNEQFF	TGTGCCAGCAGCTTCGCCAGGAGCCAGGGGAATGAGCAGTTCTTC
TRBJ1-1	many	TRBV10-2	NA	CASKYGNTEAFF	TGCGCCAGCAAATACGGGAACACTGAAGCTTTCTTT
TRBJ2-5	many	TRBV15	NA	CATSRARRVQETQYF	TGTGCCACCAGCAGAGCGAGGAGGGTCCAAGAGACCCAGTACTTC
TRBJ2-2	many	TRBV5-1	TRBD1	CASSLGQGTGELFF	TGCGCCAGCAGCTTGGGACAGGGGACCGGGGAGCTGTTTTTT
TRBJ1-5	many	TRBV27	NA	CASTPIGHPLRGQPQHF	TGTGCCAGCACCCCGATAGGGCACCCGTTACGAGGCCAGCCCCAGCATTTT
TRBJ1-1	many	TRBV5-4	NA	CASSPEIWLQTSMNTEAFF	TGTGCCAGCAGCCCCGAAATCTGGTTGCAAACAAGCATGAACACTGAAGCTTTCTTT
TRBJ2-1	many	TRBV11-3	NA	CASSFQGEQFF	TGTGCCAGCAGCTTCCAGGGTGAGCAGTTCTTC
TRBJ2-1	many	TRBV7-9	NA	CASSLEELAREQFF	TGTGCCAGCAGCTTAGAAGAACTAGCTCGTGAGCAGTTCTTC
TRBJ2-7	many	TRBV28	TRBD1	CASSLFGPGGFYEQYF	TGTGCCAGCAGTTTATTTGGACCAGGGGGCTTCTACGAGCAGTACTTC
TRBJ2-2	many	TRBV2	NA	CASRLDTKTGELFF	TGTGCCAGCAGGCTGGACACTAAAACCGGGGAGCTGTTTTTT
TRBJ2-4	many	TRBV2	TRBD2	CASSEERGLAKNIQYF	TGTGCCAGCAGTGAAGAGCGGGGGCTAGCCAAAAACATTCAGTACTTC
TRBJ2-7	many	TRBV14	NA	CASSQRVPSYEQYF	TGTGCCAGCAGCCAACGGGTTCCCTCCTACGAGCAGTACTTC
TRBJ2-1	medium-sized	TRBV9	TRBD1	CASSVGGTGGYNEQFF	TGTGCCAGCAGCGTAGGTGGGACAGGGGGATACAATGAGCAGTTCTTC